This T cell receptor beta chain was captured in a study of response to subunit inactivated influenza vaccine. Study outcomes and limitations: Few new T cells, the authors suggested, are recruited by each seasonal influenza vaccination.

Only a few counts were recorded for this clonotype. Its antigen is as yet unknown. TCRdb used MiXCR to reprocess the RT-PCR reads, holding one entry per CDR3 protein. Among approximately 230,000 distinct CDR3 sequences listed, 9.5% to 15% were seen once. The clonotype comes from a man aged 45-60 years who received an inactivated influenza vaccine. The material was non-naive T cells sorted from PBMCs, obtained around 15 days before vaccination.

The CDR3 DNA follows: TGTGCCAGCACCTACAGGGTAGGATCCTACAATGAGCAGTTCTTC. This codes for CASTYRVGSYNEQFF. The chain is built from TRBV6-2 or TRBV6-3 and TRBJ2-1; weak D call: TRBD1 (6 bases). V was cut by 7 bases and J by 1 base, with 14 bases left in between. The CDR3 is 15 residues long. The germline V gene encodes CDR1 MNHEY and CDR2 SVGEGT.